This T cell receptor beta chain comes out of a study of blood T cell repertoires in COVID-19. Trimming cost V 1 base and J 7 bases; bases outside gene matches: 4. This CDR3 is built from 14 residues. Per germline, CDR1 LGHDT and CDR2 YNNKEL (reference sequence). The assay was immunoSEQ multiplex PCR, and TCRdb's table has in-frame clones only and misses some. The sample lists 220,000 or so clones, roughly 84% occurring once. The chain links TRBV3-1 (or the pseudogene TRBV3-2) to TRBJ1-2; 9 bases are shared with TRBD1. The sequence came from a woman aged 40 to 49 who had recovered from COVID-19. Material: PBMCs or T cells enriched from blood (not recorded which). CDR3 DNA: TGTGCCAGCAGCCAAGCCGGGACAGGGTTTGGCTACACCTTC. As protein: CASSQAGTGFGYTF.